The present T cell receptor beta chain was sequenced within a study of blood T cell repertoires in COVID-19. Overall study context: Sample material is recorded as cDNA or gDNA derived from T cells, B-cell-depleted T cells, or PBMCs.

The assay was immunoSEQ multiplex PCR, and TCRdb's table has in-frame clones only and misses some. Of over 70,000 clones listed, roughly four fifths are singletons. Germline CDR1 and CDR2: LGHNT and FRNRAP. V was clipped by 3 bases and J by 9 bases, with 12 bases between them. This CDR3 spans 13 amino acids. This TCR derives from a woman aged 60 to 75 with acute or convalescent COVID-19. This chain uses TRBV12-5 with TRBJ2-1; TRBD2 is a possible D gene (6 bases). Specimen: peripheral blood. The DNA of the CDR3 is TGTGCTAGTGGTTTAGGTAGCGGCACTGAGCAGTTCTTC. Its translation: CASGLGSGTEQFF.